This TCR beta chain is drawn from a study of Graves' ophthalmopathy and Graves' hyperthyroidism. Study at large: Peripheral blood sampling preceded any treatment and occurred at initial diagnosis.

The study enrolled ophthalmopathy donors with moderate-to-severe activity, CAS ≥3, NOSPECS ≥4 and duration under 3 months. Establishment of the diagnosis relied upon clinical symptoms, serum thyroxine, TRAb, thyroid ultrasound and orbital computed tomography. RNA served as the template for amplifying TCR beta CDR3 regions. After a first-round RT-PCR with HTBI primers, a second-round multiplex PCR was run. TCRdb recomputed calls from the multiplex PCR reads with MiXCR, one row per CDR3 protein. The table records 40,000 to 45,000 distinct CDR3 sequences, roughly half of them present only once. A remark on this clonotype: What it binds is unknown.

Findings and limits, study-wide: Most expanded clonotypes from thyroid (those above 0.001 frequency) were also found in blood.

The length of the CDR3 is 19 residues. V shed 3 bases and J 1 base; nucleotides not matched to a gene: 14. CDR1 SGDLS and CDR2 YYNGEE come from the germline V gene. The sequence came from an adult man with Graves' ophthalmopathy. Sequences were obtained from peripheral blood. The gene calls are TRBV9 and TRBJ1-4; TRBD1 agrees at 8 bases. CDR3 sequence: CASSGSDRGRSRTNEKLFF. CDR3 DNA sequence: TGTGCCAGCAGCGGATCCGACAGGGGTCGGTCTCGAACTAATGAAAAACTGTTTTTT. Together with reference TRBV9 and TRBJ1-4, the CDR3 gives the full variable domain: DSGVTQTPKHLITATGQRVTLRCSPRSGDLSVYWYQQSLDQGLQFLIQYYNGEERAKGNILERFSAQQFPDLHSELNLSSLELGDSALYFCASSGSDRGRSRTNEKLFFGSGTQLSVL.